These 25 T cell receptor beta chains originate from one sample sequenced in a study of blood T cell repertoires in COVID-19. The method was immunoSEQ multiplex PCR; TCRdb's version includes in-frame clones alone and lacks a portion of them. The repertoire holds around 240,000 clones, 70% to 90% seen once, with 0.85% to 0.9% in the top ten. The sequencing input was PBMCs or T cells enriched from blood (not recorded which). The receptor source for this set is a man aged 50 to 60 who had been exposed to COVID-19.

The chain combines TRBV28 with TRBJ1-5; TRBD1 matches at 7 bases. CDR3 length: 15 amino acids. Germline trimming cut 4 bases from V and 4 bases from J; bases unmatched to any gene: 7. The germline gives CDR1 MDHEN, CDR2 SYDVKM. CDR3 coding DNA: TGTGCCAGCAGTTCCTTGACAGGGAAGAATCAGCCCCAGCATTTT. Its translation is CASSSLTGKNQPQHF.

This chain uses TRBV27 with TRBJ1-6; perhaps TRBD1 as D (6 bases). This CDR3 has 17 residues. Trimming shortened V by 6 bases and J by 4 bases, and 19 bases separated the two germline ends. The germline gives CDR1 MNHEY, CDR2 SMNVEV (reference sequence). The CDR3 region has the DNA TGTGCCAGCAGCCAATCCGGACAGTCGATTTATAATTCACCCCTCCACTTT. Amino acid sequence: CASSQSGQSIYNSPLHF.

Here the CDR3 reads CASSVAQRGGTNSPLHF. The CDR3 bases are TGTGCCAGCAGCGTCGCTCAAAGGGGGGGTACTAATTCACCCCTCCACTTT. The chain is built from TRBV9 and TRBJ1-6, with TRBD1 as a possible D gene (6 bases). The CDR3 contains 17 residues. Trimming stripped 2 bases from V and 6 bases from J, with 18 bases between. Per germline, CDR1 SGDLS and CDR2 YYNGEE.

In its sample, this clone was seen once. The genes are TRBV27 and TRBJ2-1; a possible D gene is TRBD2 (7 bases). The V gene lost 7 bases and the J gene lost 11 bases, with 21 bases spanning the gap. This CDR3 comprises 14 residues. The germline CDR1 and CDR2 sequences are MNHEY and SMNVEV (reference sequence). CDR3: CASIHKSGTSKQFF. In DNA, the CDR3 is TGTGCCAGCATCCATAAGAGCGGGACATCCAAGCAGTTCTTC.

The chain recombines TRBV7-3 with TRBJ2-7; TRBD1 matches at 9 bases. CDR1 and CDR2 from the germline V gene are SGHTA and FQGTGA. This CDR3 is built from 19 residues. Trimming at V came to 0 bases and at J to 0 bases, leaving 12 bases not matched to a gene. This chain's CDR3 is CASSLTSGTGFYGSYEQYF. The CDR3 DNA is TGTGCCAGCAGCTTAACTTCCGGGACAGGGTTTTATGGCTCCTACGAGCAGTACTTC.

This chain connects TRBV3-1 (or the pseudogene TRBV3-2) to TRBJ1-2; 8 bases map to TRBD1. Germline loops: CDR1 LGHDT, CDR2 YNNKEL (reference sequence). The CDR3 contains 14 residues. With 0 bases clipped from V and 7 bases from J, the junction kept 4 bases outside the gene matches. The CDR3 nucleotides are TGTGCCAGCAGCCAAGACAGGGGGCTGGGTGGCTACACCTTC. Its protein is CASSQDRGLGGYTF.

J is TRBJ2-1 and V is TRBV5-1, with D perhaps matching TRBD2 (5 bases). The ends were cut back, 5 bases at V and 6 bases at J, with 15 bases in the middle. Germline V CDR1 and CDR2: SGHRS, YFSETQ. The CDR3 runs to 14 residues. Here the CDR3 DNA reads TGCGCCAGCAGGAGGGTCCTCGGTGGCAATGAGCAGTTCTTC. Translated: CASRRVLGGNEQFF.

The chain carries TRBV5-4 and TRBJ2-4, with a weak D call TRBD1 (6 bases). With 1 base removed from V and 8 bases from J, the gap between germline ends came to 10 bases. This CDR3 comprises 13 residues. In germline, CDR1 is SGHNT, CDR2 YYREEE (reference sequence). CDR3 loop: CASSLTGYHIQYF. CDR3 nucleotide sequence: TGTGCCAGCAGCTTGACAGGGTACCACATTCAGTACTTC.

This clone has just one count. The rearrangement joins TRBV14 to TRBJ1-2, with D perhaps TRBD1 (6 bases). Germline CDR1 and CDR2: SGHDN and FVKESK. V was trimmed by 4 bases and J by 4 bases, leaving 10 bases between them. This CDR3 is 13 amino acids long. The CDR3 nucleotides read TGTGCCAGCAGCCCGGTCAGGGGCTATGGCTACACCTTC. Its protein product is CASSPVRGYGYTF. The variable domain in full, completed from reference TRBV14 and TRBJ1-2, reads EAGVTQFPSHSVIEKGQTVTLRCDPISGHDNLYWYRRVMGKEIKFLLHFVKESKQDESGMPNNRFLAERTGGTYSTLKVQPAELEDSGVYFCASSPVRGYGYTFGSGTRLTVV.

This rearrangement joins TRBV5-1 to TRBJ1-1; D remains ambiguous. Trimming shortened V by 0 bases and J by 10 bases, and 16 bases separated the two germline ends. The germline V gene encodes CDR1 SGHRS and CDR2 YFSETQ. The CDR3 is made up of 14 amino acids. In DNA form, the CDR3 reads TGCGCCAGCAGCTTGGGGGCGGGCCCTGGCGCAGCTTTCTTT. Encoded protein: CASSLGAGPGAAFF.

The V and J genes are TRBV18 and TRBJ2-7; 10 bases are shared with TRBD2. The germline CDR1 and CDR2 sequences are KGHSH and LQKENI. The CDR3 loop spans 15 amino acids. The J segment lost 6 bases and the V segment lost 2 bases, leaving 7 bases of the junction unmatched. CDR3 sequence: CASSPAPSGSGEQYV. The DNA of the CDR3 is TGTGCCAGCTCACCAGCCCCTAGCGGGAGCGGCGAGCAGTACGTC.

Details on this clone: Other DNA sequences in the sample encode the same CDR3. The rearrangement links TRBV5-1 to TRBJ1-1; 9 bases agree with TRBD1. V dropped 5 bases and J dropped 1; count of bases not matched to a gene: 3. Germline V lookup: CDR1 SGHRS, CDR2 YFSETQ. CDR3 length: 14 amino acids. The CDR3 DNA is TGCGCCAGCAGTAAGGGACAGGGGAACACTGAAGCTTTCTTT. Its protein product is CASSKGQGNTEAFF.

The chain carries TRBV5-1 and TRBJ2-1; TRBD2 aligns across 8 bases. The CDR3 covers 15 residues. The germline V gene has CDR1 SGHRS and CDR2 YFSETQ. V was pared by 2 bases and J by 3 bases, with 4 bases of the junction left unmatched. CDR3 DNA sequence: TGCGCCAGCAGCTTATTAGCGGGACACTACAATGAGCAGTTCTTC. Amino acids: CASSLLAGHYNEQFF.

The genes are TRBV7-6 and TRBJ1-2; no clear D. Germline CDR1 is SGHVS and CDR2 is FNYEAQ. The CDR3 contains 16 residues. V was cut by 5 bases and J by 2 bases, with 18 bases left in between. The CDR3 DNA is TGTGCCAGCAGCCCCGAGGAAGCAACTAGAAACTATGGCTACACCTTC. This translates into CASSPEEATRNYGYTF.

This rearrangement joins TRBV12-3 or TRBV12-4 to TRBJ1-2, with a possible D match to TRBD1 (5 bases). V was shortened by 6 bases and J by 5 bases, with 10 bases between the two germline ends. The CDR3 runs to 12 residues. The CDR3 is CASRLQEYGYTF. DNA for the CDR3: TGTGCCAGCAGATTACAGGAATATGGCTACACCTTC.

The V gene is TRBV2, the J gene TRBJ2-2; 9 bases are a match to TRBD2. From germline, CDR1 is SNHLY and CDR2 FYNNEI. The CDR3 runs 15 residues. The trim removed 4 bases at V and 5 bases at J, leaving 5 bases unmatched. CDR3 DNA sequence: TGTGCCAGCAGTGGGAGCGGGGGGTTGACCGGGGAGCTGTTTTTT. It codes for CASSGSGGLTGELFF.

The chain is built from TRBV12-3 or TRBV12-4 and TRBJ1-2; perhaps TRBD1 as D (6 bases). The CDR3 loop spans 13 amino acids. The V end was cut by 5 bases, the J end by 5 bases, with 12 bases between. Written as DNA, the CDR3 is TGTGCCAGCAGTCCCAGGGGAAGGTATGGCTACACCTTC. Translating it yields CASSPRGRYGYTF.

As concerns this clone: Germline is not matched at one junction end, which may reflect a read error. The V call is TRBV7-7, the J call TRBJ1-4; D is ambiguous. CDR3 length: 9 residues. Germline V lookup: CDR1 SSHAT, CDR2 FNYEAQ (reference sequence). This CDR3 reads CASTFRVFF. The CDR3, as DNA: TGTGCTAGCACCTTCCGAGTGTTTTTT.

CDR3 protein: CASSTSSYGQANYGYTF. CDR3 nucleotides: TGTGCCAGCTCAACGTCTTCTTACGGACAAGCTAACTATGGCTACACCTTC. The chain uses TRBV18 and TRBJ1-2; a possible D gene is TRBD1 (5 bases). Looked up from germline, CDR1 is KGHSH and CDR2 is LQKENI. The CDR3 runs 17 residues. Trimming removed 5 bases at V and 0 bases at J, with 19 bases between.

V usage is TRBV5-5 and J usage is TRBJ1-1, with 7 bases aligning to TRBD1. After removal of 2 bases from V and 6 bases from J, the junction contained 4 bases not matched to a gene. Germline V gene data show CDR1 as SGHKS and CDR2 as YYEKEE (reference sequence). The CDR3 covers 13 residues. CDR3 sequence reads: CASSLATGAEAFF. CDR3 DNA: TGTGCCAGCAGCTTAGCAACAGGGGCTGAAGCTTTCTTT.

The chain employs TRBV5-1 and TRBJ1-6, with 8 bases that match TRBD1. Trimming took 0 bases from V and 3 from J; bases not matched to a gene: 5. CDR1 is SGHRS and CDR2 is YFSETQ in the germline V gene. This CDR3 contains 17 residues. CDR3 residues: CASSLEQGEGYNSPLHF. CDR3 in DNA: TGCGCCAGCAGCTTGGAACAGGGGGAGGGCTATAATTCACCCCTCCACTTT. The full variable domain, its missing parts supplied by reference TRBV5-1 and TRBJ1-6, is KAGVTQTPRYLIKTRGQQVTLSCSPISGHRSVSWYQQTPGQGLQFLFEYFSETQRNKGNFPGRFSGRQFSNSRSEMNVSTLELGDSALYLCASSLEQGEGYNSPLHFGNGTRLTVT.

The chain has TRBV10-2 and TRBJ2-5; perhaps TRBD1 as D (5 bases). The CDR3 totals 14 residues. V shed 1 base and J shed 2 bases, with 8 bases lying between them. Germline values: CDR1 WSHSY, CDR2 SAAADI. As DNA, the CDR3 is TGCGCCAGCAGTGAGTGGCCAGGGCAAGAGACCCAGTACTTC. This sequence encodes CASSEWPGQETQYF.

The chain links TRBV10-3 to TRBJ2-1; D might be TRBD2 (6 bases). The V and J ends lost 6 bases and 3 bases respectively, with 6 bases between them. The CDR3 sequence is 12 residues long. Germline CDR1 ENHRY, CDR2 SYGVKD. The CDR3 DNA follows: TGTGCCATCAGGGGACTCTACAATGAGCAGTTCTTC. This gives the protein CAIRGLYNEQFF.

The sample holds one count of this clone. V gene TRBV30 combines with J gene TRBJ2-1, with 15 bases aligning to TRBD2. V was pared by 6 bases and J by 7 bases, with 4 bases of the junction left unmatched. Germline loops: CDR1 GTSNPN, CDR2 SVGIG (reference sequence). The CDR3 consists of 14 residues. The CDR3 spells CACQGLAGGNEQFF. CDR3 sequence (DNA): TGTGCCTGCCAGGGACTAGCGGGAGGAAATGAGCAGTTCTTC.

The chain employs TRBV6-5 and TRBJ1-2, with 7 bases identical to TRBD1. This CDR3 region has 14 residues. Germline assignment: CDR1 MNHEY and CDR2 SVGAGI. V trimming: 5 bases; J trimming: 3 bases; junction bases outside the gene matches: 6. The CDR3 DNA reads as TGTGCCAGCAGTCCAGGGGGGTCCGACTATGGCTACACCTTC. It translates to CASSPGGSDYGYTF.